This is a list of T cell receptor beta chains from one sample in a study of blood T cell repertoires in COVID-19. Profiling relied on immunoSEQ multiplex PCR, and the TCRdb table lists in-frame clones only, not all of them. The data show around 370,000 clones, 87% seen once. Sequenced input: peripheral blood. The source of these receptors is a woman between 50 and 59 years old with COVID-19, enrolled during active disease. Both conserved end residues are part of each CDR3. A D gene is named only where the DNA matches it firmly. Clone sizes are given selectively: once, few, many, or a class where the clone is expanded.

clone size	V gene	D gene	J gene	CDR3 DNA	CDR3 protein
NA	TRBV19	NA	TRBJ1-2	TGTGCCAGTAGTATAGGAGGAGGGGACTATGGCTACACCTTC	CASSIGGGDYGYTF
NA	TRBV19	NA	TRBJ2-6	TGTGCCAGTAGTATAGGCAGCTCTGGGGCCAACGTCCTGACTTTC	CASSIGSSGANVLTF
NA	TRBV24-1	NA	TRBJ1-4	TGTGCCACCAGTGATTCCCGGGTGCTAGAAGAAAAACTGTTTTTT	CATSDSRVLEEKLFF
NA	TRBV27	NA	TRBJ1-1	TGTGCCAGCAGGCCCCAGCAGGGTACGTACACTGAAGCTTTCTTT	CASRPQQGTYTEAFF
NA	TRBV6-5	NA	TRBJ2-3	TGTGCCAGCAGTTACTCGTCTCCGGGAAGCACAGATACGCAGTATTTT	CASSYSSPGSTDTQYF
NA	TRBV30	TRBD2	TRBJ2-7	TGTGCCCTGGCCTCGGGACTAGGTGCCTACGAGCAGTACTTC	CALASGLGAYEQYF
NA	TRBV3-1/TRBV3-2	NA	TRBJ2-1	TGTGCCAGCAGCCCCTCGCGACTTCGACTGAATGAGCAGTTCTTC	CASSPSRLRLNEQFF
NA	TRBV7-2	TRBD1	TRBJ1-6	TGTGCCAGCAGCTTAGTACACAGGGGGAGGGACTCACCCCTCCACTTT	CASSLVHRGRDSPLHF
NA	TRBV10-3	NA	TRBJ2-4	TGTGCCATCAGTGATGCTAGGGGAAAAAACATTCAGTACTTC	CAISDARGKNIQYF
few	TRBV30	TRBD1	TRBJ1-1	TGTGCCTGGATTTTGACAGGGACGAACACTGAAGCTTTCTTT	CAWILTGTNTEAFF
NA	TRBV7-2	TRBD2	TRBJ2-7	TGTGCCAGCAGCTTAGTGGTAGCGGGAGAATACGAGCAGTACTTC	CASSLVVAGEYEQYF
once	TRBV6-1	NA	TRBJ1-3	TGTGCCAGCAGTGAATGGGCAGGAGGTTACTCTGGAAACACCATATATTTT	CASSEWAGGYSGNTIYF
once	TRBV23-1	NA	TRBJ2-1	TGCGCCAGCACCTCCCTCAAGGGGCCTACCGACAATGAGCAGTTCTTC	CASTSLKGPTDNEQFF
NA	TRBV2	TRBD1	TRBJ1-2	TGTGCCAGCAATCGGGACAGGGGGCTCGATGGCTACACCTTC	CASNRDRGLDGYTF
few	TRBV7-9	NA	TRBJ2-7	TGTGCCAGCAGCCTCCGGACACCCGAGCAGTACTTC	CASSLRTPEQYF
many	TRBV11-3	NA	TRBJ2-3	TGTGCCAGCAGCTTAGGGACAGCCTTCACAGATACGCAGTATTTT	CASSLGTAFTDTQYF
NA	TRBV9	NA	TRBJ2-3	TGTGCCAGCAGCGTTAGCGGTCAGGCGGATACGCAGTATTTT	CASSVSGQADTQYF
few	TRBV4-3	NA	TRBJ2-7	TGCGCCAGCAGCCGATTACAGGGCGCCTACGAGCAGTACTTC	CASSRLQGAYEQYF
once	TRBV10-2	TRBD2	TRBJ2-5	TGCGCCAGCAGTGACCCCAGCGGGAGGGAGACCCAGTACTTC	CASSDPSGRETQYF
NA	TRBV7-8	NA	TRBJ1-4	TGTGCCAGCAGCTCCGACCGACAGGTTGGAAAACTGTTTTTT	CASSSDRQVGKLFF
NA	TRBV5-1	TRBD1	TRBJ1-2	TGCGTCCAGCACCCCCGTGCGCAGGGGGCAGCTGGCTACACCTTC	CVQHPRAQGAAGYTF
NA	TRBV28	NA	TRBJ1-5	TGTGCCAGTAAGGCGGGGAATCAGCCCCAGCATTTT	CASKAGNQPQHF
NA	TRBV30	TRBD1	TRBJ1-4	TGTGCCTGGAGTGAACTCGGGACAGGGAGTGAAAAACTGTTTTTT	CAWSELGTGSEKLFF
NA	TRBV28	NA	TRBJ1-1	TGTGCCAGCAGTTTGATGGGGCATAACACTGAAGCTTTCTTT	CASSLMGHNTEAFF
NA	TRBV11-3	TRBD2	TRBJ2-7	TGTGCCAGCAGCCCCCCAGGACTAGCGGGAGCCCACGAGCAGTACTTC	CASSPPGLAGAHEQYF
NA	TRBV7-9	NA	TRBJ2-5	TGTGCCAGCAGCCCGCCACCGGGACAAGAAGAGACCCAGTACTTC	CASSPPPGQEETQYF
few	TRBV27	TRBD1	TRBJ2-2	TGTGCCAGCAGGCCCTGGGACAGAAACCCCGGGGAGCTGTTTTTT	CASRPWDRNPGELFF
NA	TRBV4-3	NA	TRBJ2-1	TGCGCCAGCAGCCAATTCCTAGCTTACAATGAGCAGTTCTTC	CASSQFLAYNEQFF
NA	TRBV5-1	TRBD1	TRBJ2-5	TGCGCCAGCAGCTTGGACACAGGGGAACAAGAGACCCAGTACTTC	CASSLDTGEQETQYF
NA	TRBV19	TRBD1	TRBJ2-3	TGTGCCAGTAGTAACAGGGGGGGCACAGATACGCAGTATTTT	CASSNRGGTDTQYF
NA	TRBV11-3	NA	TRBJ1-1	TGTGCCAGCAGCTTAGAGGAGGGACCGAACACTGAAGCTTTCTTT	CASSLEEGPNTEAFF
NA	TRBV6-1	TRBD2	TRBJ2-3	TGTGCCAGCAGTGAAATTCTAGCGGGGGGCCGCACAGATACGCAGTATTTT	CASSEILAGGRTDTQYF
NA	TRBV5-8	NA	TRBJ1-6	TGTGCCAGCAGCTATCCGGGAAATTCACCCCTCCACTTT	CASSYPGNSPLHF
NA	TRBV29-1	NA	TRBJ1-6	TGCAGCGTAGCGGTGGCGAGCTCCTATAATTCACCCCTCCACTTT	CSVAVASSYNSPLHF
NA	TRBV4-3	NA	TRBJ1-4	TGCGCCAGCAGCCCCTCGGGAGGTTTTACTGAAAAACTGTTTTTT	CASSPSGGFTEKLFF
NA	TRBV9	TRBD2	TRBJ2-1	TGTGCCAGCAGCGTACTAACTAGCGGGAGGGCCAATGAGCAGTTCTTC	CASSVLTSGRANEQFF
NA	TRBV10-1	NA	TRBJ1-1	TGCGCCAGCGCCGGGACACAGGTCGGTGGGACTGAAGCTTTCTTT	CASAGTQVGGTEAFF
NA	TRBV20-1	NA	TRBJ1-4	TGCAGTGCTAGTCATAGCGCAGGGGTGATTGGGGAAAAACTGTTTTTT	CSASHSAGVIGEKLFF
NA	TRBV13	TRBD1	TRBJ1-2	TGTGCCAGCAGCTCCTATTCAGGGGGCGTCTATGGCTACACCTTC	CASSSYSGGVYGYTF
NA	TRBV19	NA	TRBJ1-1	TGTGCCAGTCCCTCAGGCACTGAAGCTTTCTTT	CASPSGTEAFF
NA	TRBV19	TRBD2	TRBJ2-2	TGTGCCAGTAGTATTAGTTTTTCGGGAGGGCCCTTTGACGGGGAGCTGTTTTTT	CASSISFSGGPFDGELFF
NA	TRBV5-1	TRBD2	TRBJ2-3	TGCGCCAGCAGCTTGGCGCCCTCGGTGGCGGGAGGGAGCACAGATACGCAGTATTTT	CASSLAPSVAGGSTDTQYF
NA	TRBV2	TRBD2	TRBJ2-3	TGTGCCAGCAGTTTTCGACTAGCGGTTAGCACAGATACGCAGTATTTT	CASSFRLAVSTDTQYF
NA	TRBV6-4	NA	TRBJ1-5	TGTGCCAGCAGTGACGCGGGGATGTGGGGCAATCAGCCCCAGCATTTT	CASSDAGMWGNQPQHF
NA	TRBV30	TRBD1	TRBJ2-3	TGTGCCTGGAGTGTTGGACAGGGTGCAGATACGCAGTATTTT	CAWSVGQGADTQYF
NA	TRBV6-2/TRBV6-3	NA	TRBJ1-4	TGTGCCAGCAGTTACTCGCTCACAGCAACTAATGAAAAACTGTTTTTT	CASSYSLTATNEKLFF
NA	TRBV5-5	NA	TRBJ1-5	TGTGCCAGCAGCTTGGTGGGGGGACCCAATCAGCCCCAGCATTTT	CASSLVGGPNQPQHF
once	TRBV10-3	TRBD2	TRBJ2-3	TGTGCCATCAGTGAGTCAGGAGCGGGAGGGCCGTGGGATACGCAGTATTTT	CAISESGAGGPWDTQYF
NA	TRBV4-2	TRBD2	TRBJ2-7	TGTGCCAGCAGCCAAGGTCTCGGGACTACCTCCTACGAGCAGTACTTC	CASSQGLGTTSYEQYF
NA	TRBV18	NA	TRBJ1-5	TGTGCCAGCTCACCACTTCCCGCGACAGGACCGAATCAGCCCCAGCATTTT	CASSPLPATGPNQPQHF
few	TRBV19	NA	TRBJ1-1	TGTGCCAGTAGTCCCCTCGGAAAGGGGTACCCTGAAGCTTTCTTT	CASSPLGKGYPEAFF
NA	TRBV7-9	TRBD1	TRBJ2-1	TGTGCCAGCAGCGACGATACAGGGGGATCCTACAATGAGCAGTTCTTC	CASSDDTGGSYNEQFF
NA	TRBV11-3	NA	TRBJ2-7	TGTGCCAGCAGCTTACTCGAGGGATCGGGGAGGTACGAGCAGTACTTC	CASSLLEGSGRYEQYF
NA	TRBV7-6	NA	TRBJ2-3	TGTGCCAGCAGCCCGACGGGACTCTTAGATGATACGCAGTATTTT	CASSPTGLLDDTQYF
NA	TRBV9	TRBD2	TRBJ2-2	TGTGCCAGCAGCGTCGCGGGACTAGCGGGAAGCCGCGGGGAGCTGTTTTTT	CASSVAGLAGSRGELFF
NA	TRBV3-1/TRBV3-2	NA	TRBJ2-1	TGTGCCAGCAGCCAAGAGGTAGACACCTTCTACAATGAGCAGTTCTTC	CASSQEVDTFYNEQFF
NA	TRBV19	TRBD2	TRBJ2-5	TGTGCCAGTAGTATACCGGGGGGGGCGAAAGGAGAGACCCAGTACTTC	CASSIPGGAKGETQYF
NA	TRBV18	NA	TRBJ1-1	TGTGCCAGCTCTCTAAACAACAGGGTCGGGGACACTGAAGCTTTCTTT	CASSLNNRVGDTEAFF
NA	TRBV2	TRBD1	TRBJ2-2	TGTGCCAGCAGCCGACAGGGGGCAAAGAACACCGGGGAGCTGTTTTTT	CASSRQGAKNTGELFF
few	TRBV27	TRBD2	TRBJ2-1	TGTGCCAGCAGTCCTCTGGGGACTAGCGGGAGTGGCAATGAGCAGTTCTTC	CASSPLGTSGSGNEQFF